This T cell receptor (beta chain) originates from a study of tissue T cells after allogeneic stem cell transplantation. Study overall: Before transplant, recipient-origin PBMCs were collected in roughly five GVHD patients.

Germline CDR1 reads MNHEY; CDR2 reads SMNVEV (reference sequence). The CDR3 is made up of 13 amino acids. Trimming left V 6 bases short and J 2 bases short, with 5 bases between. Sequencing used immunoSEQ multiplex PCR; TCRdb keeps in-frame clones, though not all of them. The sample lists 35,000 to 50,000 clones, roughly 89% occurring once. The sample was blood, taken before transplantation. This chain uses TRBV27 with TRBJ1-6; D is unresolved. The sequence came from a woman aged 35 to 69 who later had graft-versus-host disease after an allogeneic stem cell transplant. The CDR3 region is CASSPTYNSPLHF. The CDR3 nucleotides are TGTGCCAGCAGCCCAACCTATAATTCACCCCTCCACTTT.